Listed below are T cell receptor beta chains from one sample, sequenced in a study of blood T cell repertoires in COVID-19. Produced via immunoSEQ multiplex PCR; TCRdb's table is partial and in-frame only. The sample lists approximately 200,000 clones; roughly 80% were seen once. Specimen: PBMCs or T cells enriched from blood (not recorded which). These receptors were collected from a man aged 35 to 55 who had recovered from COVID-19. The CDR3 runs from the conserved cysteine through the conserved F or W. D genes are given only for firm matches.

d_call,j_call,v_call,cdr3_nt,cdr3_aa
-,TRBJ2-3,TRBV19,TGTGCCAGTAGTATACGGCCGGCCGGGGGTACAGATACGCAGTATTTT,CASSIRPAGGTDTQYF
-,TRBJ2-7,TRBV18,TGTGCCAGCGCCAGGGAATGGATCTACGAGCAGTACTTC,CASAREWIYEQYF
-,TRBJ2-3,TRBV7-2,TGTGCCAGCAGCGAGGAATGGAGCACAGATACGCAGTATTTT,CASSEEWSTDTQYF
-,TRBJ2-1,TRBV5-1,TGCGCCAGCAGCTTGGACTCTAGCTCCTACAATGAGCAGTTCTTC,CASSLDSSSYNEQFF
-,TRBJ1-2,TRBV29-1,TGCAGCGTAGGAATGGGACTGCAATATGGCTACACCTTC,CSVGMGLQYGYTF
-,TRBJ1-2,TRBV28,TGTGCCAGCATTAACCGGGGTAGCGGTGGCTACACCTTC,CASINRGSGGYTF
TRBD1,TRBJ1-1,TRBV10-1,TGCGCCAGCAGTGAGGGGGACAGTTTAAGTGAAGCTTTCTTT,CASSEGDSLSEAFF
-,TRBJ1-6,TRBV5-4,TGTGCCAGCAGCTCTCCGGGAGATTATAATTCACCCCTCCACTTT,CASSSPGDYNSPLHF
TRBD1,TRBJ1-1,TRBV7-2,TGTGCCAGCAGCTTGACAGGGGCGGTGAACACTGAAGCTTTCTTT,CASSLTGAVNTEAFF
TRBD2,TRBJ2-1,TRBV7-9,TGTGCCAGCAGCCCAAAGCGGGACTCGATATACAATGAGCAGTTCTTC,CASSPKRDSIYNEQFF
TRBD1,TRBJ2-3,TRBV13,TGTGCCAGCAGCTATGGACAGGGTGGAGCGGATACGCAGTATTTT,CASSYGQGGADTQYF